The 14 T cell receptor beta chains presented below share a single source sample, sequenced in a study of human T cells and chemical hapten exposure. Time point denoted: pre-sensitization, week 0. Treatment denoted: therapeutic diphenylcyclopropenone sensitization with weekly scalp DPC. TCRdb re-derived calls from the RACE reads in MiXCR, one entry per CDR3 protein. This sample has more than 250,000 distinct CDR3 sequences; roughly 7.4% occur once, and the top ten carry roughly 1.2%. The sequenced sample was whole blood, obtained in connection with sensitization to the hapten diphenylcyclopropenone (DPC). The receptors were sampled from a man between 18 and 35 years old with alopecia areata. Some clones in this sample may be carry-over from other donors' samples.

The rearrangement uses TRBV5-1 and TRBJ2-3; D unclear. Germline V gene lookup returns CDR1 SGHRS and CDR2 YFSETQ. Trimming took 4 bases from V and 6 from J, leaving 15 bases between them. The CDR3 is 14 residues long. CDR3 bases: TGCGCCAGCAGCCCCGCCCAGTTGGAGGATACGCAGTATTTT. This encodes CASSPAQLEDTQYF.

In this sample, this clonotype turned up a few times. The V gene is TRBV27, the J gene TRBJ1-6; D is possibly TRBD1 (6 bases). Trimming stripped 3 bases from V and 9 bases from J, with 18 bases between. Germline loops: CDR1 MNHEY, CDR2 SMNVEV (reference sequence). The CDR3 consists of 16 residues. The CDR3 bases are TGTGCCAGCAGTTTCGCGGGGGGCGCAGGTTTTTCACCCCTCCACTTT. Protein product: CASSFAGGAGFSPLHF.

This chain links TRBV6-5 with TRBJ1-3; TRBD1 aligns across 7 bases. J gave up 3 bases and V 5 bases, and 10 bases lay outside the gene matches. Germline-derived CDR1 and CDR2 are MNHEY and SVGAGI. The CDR3 is 16 residues long. The DNA of the CDR3 is TGTGCCAGCAGTCCCTCAGGGGGGCCACGTGGAAACACCATATATTTT. Its translation is CASSPSGGPRGNTIYF.

At least ten counts were recorded for this clonotype. V and J are TRBV5-6 and TRBJ2-1; the D is unclear. Trimming cost V 2 bases and J 6 bases, with 9 bases left between them. The length of the CDR3 is 13 residues. The germline gives CDR1 SGHDT, CDR2 YYEEEE. For the CDR3, the DNA is TGTGCCAGCAGCTTTGGGGTGAGCAATGAGCAGTTCTTC. It encodes CASSFGVSNEQFF.

This clonotype has only a few counts. The chain links TRBV7-3 to TRBJ2-5; 8 bases are shared with TRBD1. The CDR3 consists of 14 residues. V lost 5 bases and J lost 7; bases outside the gene matches: 9. Germline lookup yields CDR1 SGHTA and CDR2 FQGTGA. The CDR3 coding sequence is TGTGCCAGCAGCGAATACAGGGGGTACGGGACCCAGTACTTC. Protein product: CASSEYRGYGTQYF.

This clonotype was recorded many times. The chain has TRBV6-5 and TRBJ2-1; no definite D call. CDR1 MNHEY and CDR2 SVGAGI come from the germline V gene. Trimming shortened V by 5 bases and J by 0 bases, and 14 bases separated the two germline ends. The CDR3 spans 16 residues. The CDR3 coding sequence is TGTGCCAGCAGTGAGGACGGTGGAAGCTCCTACAATGAGCAGTTCTTC. This codes for CASSEDGGSSYNEQFF.

This clonotype has a handful of counts. The chain is built from TRBV12-3 or TRBV12-4 and TRBJ1-3; 7 positions agree with TRBD1. With V trimmed by 4 bases and J by 6 bases, 6 bases remained unmatched. The CDR3 runs to 14 residues. CDR3 loop: CASSWTQGENTIYF. The CDR3 DNA reads as TGTGCCAGCAGTTGGACGCAGGGGGAAAACACCATATATTTT.

The chain links TRBV6-5 to TRBJ1-2; 9 positions match TRBD1. The CDR3 length is 15 residues. V gave up 6 bases and J gave up 8 bases; unmatched junction bases: 13. Germline values: CDR1 MNHEY, CDR2 SVGAGI. CDR3 sequence (DNA): TGTGCCAGCAGGCCCCAAACCGGGACAGGGCAAGGCTACACCTTC. It encodes CASRPQTGTGQGYTF.

The chain joins TRBV12-3 or TRBV12-4 to TRBJ1-5; 8 bases are a match to TRBD1. The length of the CDR3 is 16 residues. J was trimmed by 7 bases and V by 3 bases; bases with no gene match: 11. The CDR3: CASSFYGRGRGQPQHF. The CDR3 DNA reads as TGTGCCAGCAGTTTTTATGGCAGGGGGCGCGGGCAGCCCCAGCATTTT.

This rearrangement joins TRBV23-1 to TRBJ2-7, with 9 bases identical to TRBD1. TRBV23-1 is annotated as an ORF whose role is uncertain. V was clipped by 3 bases and J by 3 bases; unmatched bases: 6. CDR3 length: 15 residues. The CDR3 DNA follows: TGCGCCAGCAGTCATATGACAGGGGGAGACTACGAGCAGTACGTC. Its translation: CASSHMTGGDYEQYV.

The CDR3 nucleotides read TGCAGTGCTCGTAGCGGGCTACGAACGAAGCAGTACTTC. Its translation is CSARSGLRTKQYF. The chain has TRBV20-1 and TRBJ2-7, with 7 positions matching TRBD2. J was trimmed by 8 bases and V by 5 bases; bases with no gene match: 12. The CDR3 loop spans 13 amino acids. The germline V gene has CDR1 DFQATT and CDR2 SNEGSKA (reference sequence).

This clonotype was observed at least ten times. The V call is TRBV6-5, the J call TRBJ2-1; TRBD2 matches 8 bases. V was pared by 2 bases and J by 4 bases, with 7 bases of the junction left unmatched. CDR1 and CDR2 (germline): MNHEY, SVGAGI. The CDR3 sequence is 16 residues long. CDR3 nucleotide sequence: TGTGCCAGCAGTTACCGAAGCGGGGGCCCTTACAATGAGCAGTTCTTC. Translation gives CASSYRSGGPYNEQFF.

This clonotype appeared many times. The chain uses TRBV28 and TRBJ2-1, with 8 bases lining up with TRBD1. J lost 6 bases, V lost 1 base, and 11 bases had no gene match. CDR1 and CDR2 from the germline V gene are MDHEN and SYDVKM. The CDR3 length is 17 residues. The CDR3 DNA is TGTGCCAGCAGTTTATTGGGCGCCAGGGGGCATGGCAATGAGCAGTTCTTC. Protein product: CASSLLGARGHGNEQFF.

This clonotype was seen a handful of times. CDR3 bases: TGCAGCGTTGAAGGGGGGGCAGATACGCAGTATTTT. As protein: CSVEGGADTQYF. The rearrangement joins TRBV29-1 to TRBJ2-3; possibly TRBD2 for D (6 bases). CDR3 length: 12 residues. The V end lost 1 base, the J end lost 4 bases, and 6 bases lay between the germline ends. Germline V gene lookup returns CDR1 SQVTM and CDR2 ANQGSEA.